These 20 T cell receptor beta chains came from one sample sequenced in a study of T cells after yellow fever vaccination. TCRdb itself ran the 5' RACE reads through MiXCR, one entry per CDR3 protein. The data contain 150,000 to 200,000 distinct CDR3 sequences, approximately 9.9% of them singletons. The specimen was CD8+ T cells sorted from PBMCs, collected 15 days after the yellow fever booster vaccination. All receptors derive from a man aged 18-30 years who received the YFV17D yellow fever vaccine.

This rearrangement joins TRBV7-9 to TRBJ2-7; 8 positions match TRBD2. CDR1 and CDR2 from the germline V gene are SEHNR and FQNEAQ (reference sequence). CDR3 length: 13 amino acids. V shed 8 bases, J shed 6 bases, and the junction held 9 bases outside the gene matches. The CDR3 DNA is TGTGCCAGCGCCCCAGCGGGGGTCGGCGAGCAGTACTTC. Translation gives CASAPAGVGEQYF.

This clonotype was detected only a few times. This chain connects TRBV7-9 to TRBJ2-7; TRBD1 aligns across 7 bases. The CDR3 extends over 13 amino acids. The germline V gene encodes CDR1 SEHNR and CDR2 FQNEAQ (reference sequence). With V trimmed by 5 bases and J by 0 bases, 1 base remained unmatched. The CDR3 bases are TGTGCCAGCAGCGGGGACAGCTCCTACGAGCAGTACGTC. Protein: CASSGDSSYEQYV.

This clonotype was counted many times. The chain employs TRBV28 and TRBJ2-7; weak D call: TRBD1 (5 bases). The CDR3 is made up of 12 amino acids. Between the trimmed V and J ends, which lost 4 bases and 3 bases, there was a span of 7 bases. Germline CDR1 and CDR2: MDHEN and SYDVKM. CDR3 protein: CASSSDSYEQYV. Written as DNA, the CDR3 is TGTGCCAGCAGTTCAGACAGCTACGAGCAGTACGTC.

This clonotype was observed a few times. V is TRBV27 and J is TRBJ1-6, with D maybe TRBD1 (5 bases). The V gene lost 1 base and the J gene lost 6 bases, with 10 bases spanning the gap. The CDR3 spans 15 residues. Germline V CDR1 and CDR2: MNHEY, SMNVEV (reference sequence). CDR3 in DNA: TGTGCCAGCAGTTTATTAGGGGTGGCTAATTCACCCCTCCACTTT. Translation gives CASSLLGVANSPLHF.

This clonotype has more than one count but fewer than ten. This chain joins TRBV7-2 and TRBJ2-5; maybe TRBD1 (5 bases). The germline V gene has CDR1 SGHTA and CDR2 FQGNSA. V dropped 0 bases and J dropped 6 bases, with 11 bases sitting between them. The CDR3 is 14 amino acids. The CDR3 coding sequence is TGTGCCAGCAGCTTAGCGCCAAGGGGCAAGACCCAGTACTTC. Translating gives CASSLAPRGKTQYF.

This clonotype was picked up a small number of times. The V gene is TRBV5-6, the J gene TRBJ2-5, with a tentative D call TRBD2 (5 bases). This CDR3 contains 13 residues. Germline V gene lookup returns CDR1 SGHDT and CDR2 YYEEEE. Trimming cost V 1 base and J 5 bases, with 9 bases left between them. In nucleotides, the CDR3 is TGTGCCAGCAGCTTGTCAGCGGAGGAGACCCAGTACTTC. Protein product: CASSLSAEETQYF.

This clonotype was observed many times. The chain couples TRBV7-9 to TRBJ2-1; possible D gene TRBD2, 5 bases. The CDR3 is 12 amino acids. Trimming removed 4 bases from V and 10 bases from J, with 11 bases in between. In germline, CDR1 is SEHNR, CDR2 FQNEAQ (reference sequence). CDR3 region: CASSSVGGEQFF. CDR3 coding DNA: TGTGCCAGCAGCTCGGTCGGCGGGGAGCAGTTCTTC.

At least ten counts were recorded for this clonotype. J is TRBJ2-3 and V is TRBV6-5; TRBD1 agrees at 7 bases. CDR3 length equals 15 residues. Germline V gene lookup returns CDR1 MNHEY and CDR2 SVGAGI. With V trimmed by 5 bases and J by 3 bases, 8 bases remained unmatched. The CDR3 protein is CASSTQTGSTDTQYF. CDR3 bases: TGTGCCAGCAGTACCCAGACAGGGTCAACAGATACGCAGTATTTT.

This clonotype was recorded many times. The V call is TRBV7-9, the J call TRBJ2-2; no clear D gene. With 11 bases removed from V and 5 bases from J, the gap between germline ends came to 6 bases. CDR3 length equals 10 residues. Germline V gene lookup returns CDR1 SEHNR and CDR2 FQNEAQ (reference sequence). CDR3 DNA: TGTGCCGCCGGGACCGGGGAGCTGTTTTTT. This translates into CAAGTGELFF.

The rearrangement uses TRBV4-3 and TRBJ2-3; possibly TRBD1 for D (6 bases). CDR3 length: 17 residues. Germline V gene lookup returns CDR1 LGHNA and CDR2 YSLEER. Trimming shortened V by 2 bases and J by 0 bases, and 15 bases separated the two germline ends. CDR3 DNA sequence: TGCGCCAGCAGCCAATACATTGCCGGGACAAGCACAGATACGCAGTATTTT. It yields the protein CASSQYIAGTSTDTQYF.

The chain couples TRBV20-1 to TRBJ2-7, with 7 bases matching TRBD1. V was clipped by 3 bases and J by 3 bases; unmatched bases: 8. Germline V gene lookup returns CDR1 DFQATT and CDR2 SNEGSKA (reference sequence). CDR3 length: 14 residues. The CDR3 region has the DNA TGCAGTGCTAGGAGTACGGACAGGAGCTACGAGCAGTACTTC. This codes for CSARSTDRSYEQYF.

This clonotype was seen ten or more times. This chain connects TRBV27 to TRBJ1-1; 10 bases align to TRBD1. The germline CDR1 and CDR2 sequences are MNHEY and SMNVEV (reference sequence). The V and J ends lost 8 bases and 5 bases, in that order; junction bases with no gene match: 8. The CDR3 has 14 amino acids. The CDR3 sequence is CASVAGTGVTEAFF. CDR3 in DNA: TGTGCCAGCGTCGCCGGGACAGGGGTGACTGAAGCTTTCTTT.

This clonotype has just a few counts. The chain joins TRBV4-2 to TRBJ1-2, with D uncertain. Germline V gives CDR1 LGHNA, CDR2 YNFKEQ. CDR3 length equals 14 residues. V lost 0 bases to trimming and J lost 4 bases, with 9 bases between them. The CDR3, as DNA: TGTGCCAGCAGCCAAGAATCACGGAGCTATGGCTACACCTTC. It is translated as CASSQESRSYGYTF.

The chain has TRBV7-9 and TRBJ1-6, with 7 bases identical to TRBD1. The CDR3 loop spans 17 amino acids. The J segment lost 7 bases and the V segment lost 5 bases, leaving 14 bases of the junction unmatched. Germline-derived CDR1 and CDR2 are SEHNR and FQNEAQ (reference sequence). The CDR3 nucleotides are TGTGCCAGCAGCCGTTATTGGGACAGCACCCCCAATTCACCCCTCCACTTT. It specifies CASSRYWDSTPNSPLHF.

This clonotype appeared a few times. This chain links TRBV7-9 with TRBJ2-2, with D perhaps matching TRBD1 (5 bases). CDR3 length: 12 amino acids. Germline V CDR1 and CDR2: SEHNR, FQNEAQ (reference sequence). V was trimmed by 7 bases and J by 7 bases, leaving 10 bases between them. The CDR3 region has the DNA TGTGCCAGCAACCAGGGCGTCGGGGAGCTGTTTTTT. It encodes CASNQGVGELFF.

This clonotype was seen a handful of times. V and J are TRBV7-6 and TRBJ2-3; D tentatively reads TRBD1 or TRBD2 (5 bases each). This CDR3 comprises 16 residues. Between the trimmed V and J ends, which lost 1 base and 1 base, there was a span of 12 bases. CDR1 is SGHVS, CDR2 FNYEAQ, per germline. CDR3 sequence: CASSLVGEGGTDTQYF. In DNA form, the CDR3 reads TGTGCCAGCAGCTTAGTCGGGGAAGGGGGCACAGATACGCAGTATTTT.

This clonotype turned up a few times. The rearrangement uses TRBV6-2 or TRBV6-3 and TRBJ1-4, with D possibly TRBD1 on 6 matching bases. This CDR3 has 15 amino acids. V was shortened by 5 bases and J by 3 bases, with 13 bases between the two germline ends. Germline CDR1 and CDR2: MNHEY and SVGEGT. CDR3 region: CASSTPGHPNEKLFF. The CDR3 bases are TGTGCCAGCAGTACTCCGGGACACCCTAATGAAAAACTGTTTTTT.

V and J are TRBV6-2 or TRBV6-3 and TRBJ2-1; the D is unclear. The V and J ends lost 7 bases and 6 bases respectively, with 13 bases between them. The CDR3 is 13 residues long. Germline loops: CDR1 MNHEY, CDR2 SVGEGT. The DNA of the CDR3 is TGTGCCAGCAAGAACCCGATGGGCAATGAGCAGTTCTTC. Amino acid sequence: CASKNPMGNEQFF.

This clonotype was picked up a small number of times. V usage is TRBV19 and J usage is TRBJ2-5; 12 bases are a match to TRBD1. The CDR3 has 16 amino acids. The germline V gene encodes CDR1 LNHDA and CDR2 SQIVND (reference sequence). J gave up 5 bases and V 3 bases, and 7 bases lay outside the gene matches. The CDR3 nucleotides are TGTGCCAGTAGTATCAGGGACAGGGGGCTTTTGGAGACCCAGTACTTC. This gives the protein CASSIRDRGLLETQYF.

This clonotype came up many times. The chain recombines TRBV5-1 with TRBJ2-1, with TRBD2 as a possible D gene (7 bases). The CDR3 runs to 15 residues. Germline loops: CDR1 SGHRS, CDR2 YFSETQ. Trimming removed 0 bases from V and 9 bases from J, with 16 bases in between. The CDR3 nucleotides read TGCGCCAGCAGCTTGGCGGGGGGCCTTGGAACTGAGCAGTTCTTC. Protein sequence: CASSLAGGLGTEQFF.